This T cell receptor (beta chain) was captured in a study of blood T cell repertoires in COVID-19. Study-level background: The samples span acute and convalescent COVID-19 from the United States, Italy and Spain. The cDNA or gDNA used as material had been derived from T cells, B-cell-depleted T cells, or PBMCs.

This CDR3 has 16 amino acids. V was trimmed by 0 bases and J by 7 bases, leaving 17 bases between them. The germline V gene has CDR1 SGDLS and CDR2 YYNGEE. As processed by the authors: Researchers report that nucleated cell counts were estimated from reference gene primer amplification. The assay was immunoSEQ multiplex PCR, and TCRdb's table has in-frame clones only and misses some. D and trimming were read from the DNA, whereas the V and J calls and clone size are those reported in that table. Of approximately 81,000 clones in the sample, 91% were seen once. Sequencing input: peripheral blood. This receptor was identified in a woman in her forties or fifties in a cohort sampled during active COVID-19. The chain carries TRBV9 and TRBJ2-1; D may be TRBD2 (7 bases). For the CDR3, the DNA is TGTGCCAGCAGCGTAGATTGGCGGAGGGGGGGAAATGAGCAGTTCTTC. This codes for CASSVDWRRGGNEQFF.